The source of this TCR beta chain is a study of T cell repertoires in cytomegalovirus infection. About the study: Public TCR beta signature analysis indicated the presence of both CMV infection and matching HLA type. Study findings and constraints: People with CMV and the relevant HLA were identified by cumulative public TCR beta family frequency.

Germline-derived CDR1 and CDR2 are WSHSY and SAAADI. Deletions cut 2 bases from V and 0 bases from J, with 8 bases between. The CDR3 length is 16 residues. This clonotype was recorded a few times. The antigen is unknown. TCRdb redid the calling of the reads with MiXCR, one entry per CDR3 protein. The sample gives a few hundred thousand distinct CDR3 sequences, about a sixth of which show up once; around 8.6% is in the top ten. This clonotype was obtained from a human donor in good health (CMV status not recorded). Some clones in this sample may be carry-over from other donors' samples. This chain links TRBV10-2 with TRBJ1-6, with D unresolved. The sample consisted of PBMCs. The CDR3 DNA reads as TGCGCCAGCAGTGAGAAGCGCGACTCCTATAATTCACCCCTCCACTTT. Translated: CASSEKRDSYNSPLHF.